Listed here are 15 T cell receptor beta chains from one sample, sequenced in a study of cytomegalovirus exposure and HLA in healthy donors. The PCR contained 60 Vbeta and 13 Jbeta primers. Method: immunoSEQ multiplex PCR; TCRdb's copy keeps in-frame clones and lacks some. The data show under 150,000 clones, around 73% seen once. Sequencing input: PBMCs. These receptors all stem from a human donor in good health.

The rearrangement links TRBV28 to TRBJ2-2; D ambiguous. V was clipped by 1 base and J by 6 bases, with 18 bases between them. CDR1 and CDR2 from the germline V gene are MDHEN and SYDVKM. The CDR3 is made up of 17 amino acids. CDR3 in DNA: TGTGCCAGCAGTTTATTTAGCCCCCCCGAGCTCGCCGGGGAGCTGTTTTTT. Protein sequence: CASSLFSPPELAGELFF. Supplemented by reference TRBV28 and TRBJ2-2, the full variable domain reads DVKVTQSSRYLVKRTGEKVFLECVQDMDHENMFWYRQDPGLGLRLIYFSYDVKMKEKGDIPEGYSVSREKKERFSLILESASTNQTSMYLCASSLFSPPELAGELFFGEGSRLTVL.

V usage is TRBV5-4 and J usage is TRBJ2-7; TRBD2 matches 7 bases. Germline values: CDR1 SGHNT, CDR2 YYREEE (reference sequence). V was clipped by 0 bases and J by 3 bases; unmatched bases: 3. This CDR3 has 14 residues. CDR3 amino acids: CASSLAVAGYEQYF. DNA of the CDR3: TGTGCCAGCAGCTTGGCGGTAGCGGGCTACGAGCAGTACTTC.

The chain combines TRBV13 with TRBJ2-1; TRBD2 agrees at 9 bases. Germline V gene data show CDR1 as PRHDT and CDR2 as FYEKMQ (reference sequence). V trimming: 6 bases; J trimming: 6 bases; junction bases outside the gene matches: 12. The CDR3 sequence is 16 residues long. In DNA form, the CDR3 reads TGTGCCAGCAGAATGAGGGCGGGAGGGCCGGGCAATGAGCAGTTCTTC. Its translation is CASRMRAGGPGNEQFF.

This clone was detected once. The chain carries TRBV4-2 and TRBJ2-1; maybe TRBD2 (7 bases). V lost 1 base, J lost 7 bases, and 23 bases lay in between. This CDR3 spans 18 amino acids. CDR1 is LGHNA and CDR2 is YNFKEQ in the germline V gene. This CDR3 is CASSQGHKGGPTGNEQFF. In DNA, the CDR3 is TGTGCCAGCAGCCAAGGGCATAAGGGGGGGCCCACCGGGAATGAGCAGTTCTTC.

CDR3 DNA: TGTGCCACCAGCAGGGGGACGGGGGTCGGCTACGAGCAGTACTTC. It translates to CATSRGTGVGYEQYF. The chain links TRBV15 to TRBJ2-7, with D perhaps TRBD2 (6 bases). The ends were cut back, 3 bases at V and 3 bases at J, with 15 bases in the middle. The length of the CDR3 is 15 residues. Germline loops: CDR1 LNHNV, CDR2 YYDKDF (reference sequence).

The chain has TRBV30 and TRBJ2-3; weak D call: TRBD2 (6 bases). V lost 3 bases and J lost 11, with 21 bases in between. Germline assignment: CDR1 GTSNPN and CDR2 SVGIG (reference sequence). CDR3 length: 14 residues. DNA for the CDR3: TGTGCCTGGAGAAGATTGCGGGACCAGGTCGAGCAGTATTTT. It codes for CAWRRLRDQVEQYF. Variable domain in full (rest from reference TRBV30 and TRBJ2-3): SQTIHQWPATLVQPVGSPLSLECTVEGTSNPNLYWYRQAAGRGLQLLFYSVGIGQISSEVPQNLSASRPQDRQFILSSKKLLLSDSGFYLCAWRRLRDQVEQYFGPGTRLTVL.

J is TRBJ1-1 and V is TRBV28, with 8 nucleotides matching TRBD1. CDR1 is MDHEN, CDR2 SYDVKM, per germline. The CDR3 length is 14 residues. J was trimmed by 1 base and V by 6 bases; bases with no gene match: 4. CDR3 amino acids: CASREGTGNTEAFF. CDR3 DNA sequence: TGTGCCAGCAGGGAAGGGACAGGGAACACTGAAGCTTTCTTT.

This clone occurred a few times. CDR3 sequence reads: CASSELGAGGNTEAFF. The DNA of the CDR3 is TGTGCCAGCAGTGAATTGGGGGCAGGGGGGAACACTGAAGCTTTCTTT. The chain couples TRBV25-1 to TRBJ1-1; 7 bases are shared with TRBD1. The CDR3 contains 16 residues. Looked up from germline, CDR1 is MGHDK and CDR2 is SYGVNS. The V gene end was trimmed by 1 base and the J gene end by 1 base; junction bases not matched to a gene: 6.

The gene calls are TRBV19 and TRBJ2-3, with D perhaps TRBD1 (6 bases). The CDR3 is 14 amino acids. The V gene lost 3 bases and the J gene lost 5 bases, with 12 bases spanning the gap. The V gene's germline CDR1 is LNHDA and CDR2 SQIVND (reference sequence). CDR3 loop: CASSINRAGDTQYF. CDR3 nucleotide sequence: TGTGCCAGTAGTATCAACAGGGCAGGAGATACGCAGTATTTT.

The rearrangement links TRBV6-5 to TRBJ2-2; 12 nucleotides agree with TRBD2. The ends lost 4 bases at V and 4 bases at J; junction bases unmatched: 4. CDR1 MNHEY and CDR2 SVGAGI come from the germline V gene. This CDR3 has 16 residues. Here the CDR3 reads CASSSLAGGRTGELFF. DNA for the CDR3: TGTGCCAGCAGTTCACTAGCGGGGGGACGCACCGGGGAGCTGTTTTTT.

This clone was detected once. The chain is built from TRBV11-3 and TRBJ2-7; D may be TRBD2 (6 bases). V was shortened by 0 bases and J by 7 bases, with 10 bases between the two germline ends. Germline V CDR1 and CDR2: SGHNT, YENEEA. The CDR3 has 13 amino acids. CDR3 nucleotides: TGTGCCAGCAGCTTAGATATGGGGGGAGAGCAGTACTTC. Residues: CASSLDMGGEQYF.

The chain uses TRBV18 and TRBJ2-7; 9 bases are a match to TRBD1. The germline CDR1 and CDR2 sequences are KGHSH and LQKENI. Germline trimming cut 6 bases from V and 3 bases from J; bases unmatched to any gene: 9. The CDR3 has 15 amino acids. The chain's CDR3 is CASSGLGGQGYEQYF. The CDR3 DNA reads TGTGCCAGCTCCGGACTTGGGGGACAGGGCTACGAGCAGTACTTC.

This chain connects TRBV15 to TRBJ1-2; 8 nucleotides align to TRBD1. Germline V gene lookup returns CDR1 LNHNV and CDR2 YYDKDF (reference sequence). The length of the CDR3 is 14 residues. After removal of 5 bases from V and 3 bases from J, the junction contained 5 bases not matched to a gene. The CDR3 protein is CATSPGGLYYGYTF. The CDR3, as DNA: TGTGCCACCAGCCCAGGGGGCCTCTACTATGGCTACACCTTC.

In nucleotides, the CDR3 is TGTGCCAGCAGTTTACTAGCGGGAGGGCAGGTGAATGAGCAGTTCTTC. Its translation: CASSLLAGGQVNEQFF. The chain recombines TRBV28 with TRBJ2-1; 12 bases are a match to TRBD2. The CDR3 has 16 residues. Germline values: CDR1 MDHEN, CDR2 SYDVKM. J lost 7 bases, V lost 2 bases, and 6 bases had no gene match.

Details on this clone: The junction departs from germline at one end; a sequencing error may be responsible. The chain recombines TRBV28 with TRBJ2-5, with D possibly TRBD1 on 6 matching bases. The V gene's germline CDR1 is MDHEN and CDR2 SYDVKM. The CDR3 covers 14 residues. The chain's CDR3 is CASRVGGPQGTQYF. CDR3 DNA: TGTGCCAGCAGGGTAGGGGGACCCCAAGGGACCCAGTACTTC.